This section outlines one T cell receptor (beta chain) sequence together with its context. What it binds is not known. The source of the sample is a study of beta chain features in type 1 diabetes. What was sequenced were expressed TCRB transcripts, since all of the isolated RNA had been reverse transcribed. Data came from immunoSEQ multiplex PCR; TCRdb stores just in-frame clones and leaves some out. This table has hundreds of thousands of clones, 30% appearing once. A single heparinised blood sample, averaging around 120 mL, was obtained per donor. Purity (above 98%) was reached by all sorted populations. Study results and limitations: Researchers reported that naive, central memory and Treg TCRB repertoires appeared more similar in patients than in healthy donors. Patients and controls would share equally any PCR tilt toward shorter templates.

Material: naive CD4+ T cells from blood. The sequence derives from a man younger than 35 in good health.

In DNA, the CDR3 is TGTGCCAGTAGCAGACCGGGACAGGGTATATCGGAGCAGTACTTC. Amino acids: CASSRPGQGISEQYF. This rearrangement joins TRBV19 to TRBJ2-7; 9 positions agree with TRBD1. This CDR3 spans 15 amino acids. The junction had 13 bases not matched to a gene; V was cut back by 6 bases and J by 7 bases. Germline V gene sequence: CDR1 LNHDA, CDR2 SQIVND (reference sequence).